Listed below are T cell receptor beta chains from one sample, sequenced in a study of shared clonotypes between healthy human individuals. Profiling relied on immunoSEQ multiplex PCR, and the TCRdb table lists in-frame clones only, not all of them. In the table there are about 2.4 million clones, 93% of which are singletons. The source material was naive CD4+ T cells from PBMCs. Source of these receptors: a man younger than 35 in good health. Some clones in this sample may be carry-over from other donors' samples. Both conserved end residues are part of each CDR3. D genes are given only for firm matches. Clone size is stated in some rows and not others, as once, few, many or a class when expanded.

clone size: .
J gene: TRBJ2-2
D gene: .
V gene: TRBV25-1
CDR3 protein: CASSELASNTGELFF

clone size: once
J gene: TRBJ2-7
D gene: .
V gene: TRBV5-1
CDR3 protein: CASSLGPLPSYEQYF

clone size: .
J gene: TRBJ2-7
D gene: .
V gene: TRBV27
CDR3 protein: CASSPLGANHYEQYF

clone size: .
J gene: TRBJ2-1
D gene: .
V gene: TRBV5-1
CDR3 protein: CASSLDPSSSYNEQFF

clone size: .
J gene: TRBJ2-5
D gene: .
V gene: TRBV27
CDR3 protein: CASSFRQQETQYF

clone size: .
J gene: TRBJ2-3
D gene: .
V gene: TRBV5-1
CDR3 protein: CASGTGSGTDTQYF

clone size: .
J gene: TRBJ2-1
D gene: .
V gene: TRBV18
CDR3 protein: CASSPVPGGNRPGTYNEQFF

clone size: once
J gene: TRBJ2-1
D gene: TRBD2
V gene: TRBV2
CDR3 protein: CASNQRTGLVNNEQFF

clone size: .
J gene: TRBJ1-1
D gene: .
V gene: TRBV27
CDR3 protein: CASSQGRFVGNTEAFF

clone size: .
J gene: TRBJ2-1
D gene: TRBD2
V gene: TRBV18
CDR3 protein: CASSPLGTSSYNEQFF

clone size: .
J gene: TRBJ2-1
D gene: .
V gene: TRBV5-1
CDR3 protein: CASSLEGRADNEQFF

clone size: .
J gene: TRBJ2-7
D gene: .
V gene: TRBV7-2
CDR3 protein: CASSLSVQGYEQYF

clone size: .
J gene: TRBJ2-3
D gene: .
V gene: TRBV9
CDR3 protein: CASSVEPSSTDTQYF

clone size: .
J gene: TRBJ1-5
D gene: .
V gene: TRBV28
CDR3 protein: CASSSIIPGRRGSNQPQHF

clone size: .
J gene: TRBJ1-1
D gene: .
V gene: TRBV5-8
CDR3 protein: CASSLSGGVHTEAFF

clone size: once
J gene: TRBJ1-3
D gene: .
V gene: TRBV11-2
CDR3 protein: CASSFYRAHSGNTIYF

clone size: .
J gene: TRBJ2-7
D gene: .
V gene: TRBV29-1
CDR3 protein: CSGGSSYEQYF

clone size: .
J gene: TRBJ2-5
D gene: .
V gene: TRBV18
CDR3 protein: CASSGGPQETQYF

clone size: .
J gene: TRBJ1-2
D gene: TRBD1
V gene: TRBV11-2
CDR3 protein: CASSLRPSGGGASYGYTF

clone size: .
J gene: TRBJ1-4
D gene: .
V gene: TRBV6-5
CDR3 protein: CASSRAGGYEKLFF

clone size: .
J gene: TRBJ2-5
D gene: .
V gene: TRBV30
CDR3 protein: CAWSSPGLPKYF

clone size: .
J gene: TRBJ1-2
D gene: .
V gene: TRBV5-4
CDR3 protein: CASSLVGGLYGYTF

clone size: .
J gene: TRBJ1-5
D gene: .
V gene: TRBV28
CDR3 protein: CATLTRGGNQPQHF

clone size: .
J gene: TRBJ2-5
D gene: .
V gene: TRBV7-2
CDR3 protein: CASSPRGYETQYF

clone size: .
J gene: TRBJ1-2
D gene: TRBD1
V gene: TRBV12-5
CDR3 protein: CASGFLTGVGGYTF

clone size: .
J gene: TRBJ2-3
D gene: .
V gene: TRBV18
CDR3 protein: CASSRNSGSDTQYF

clone size: .
J gene: TRBJ2-5
D gene: .
V gene: TRBV6-1
CDR3 protein: CASSEISFSLQETQYF

clone size: .
J gene: TRBJ2-5
D gene: TRBD2
V gene: TRBV5-1
CDR3 protein: CASYPAAGGEETQYF

clone size: .
J gene: TRBJ2-7
D gene: TRBD1
V gene: TRBV5-6
CDR3 protein: CASSSRDSYEQYF

clone size: .
J gene: TRBJ1-4
D gene: TRBD1
V gene: TRBV25-1
CDR3 protein: CASHRGANEKLFF

clone size: .
J gene: TRBJ1-1
D gene: .
V gene: TRBV5-4
CDR3 protein: CASSPPPNTEAFF

clone size: once
J gene: TRBJ2-3
D gene: TRBD1
V gene: TRBV4-2
CDR3 protein: CASSQLLDRGSTDTQYF

clone size: .
J gene: TRBJ2-2
D gene: .
V gene: TRBV6-1
CDR3 protein: CASSRAGGNTGELFF

clone size: .
J gene: TRBJ1-1
D gene: .
V gene: TRBV7-9
CDR3 protein: CASSLGTNPLTRGTEAFF

clone size: few
J gene: TRBJ1-2
D gene: .
V gene: TRBV6-5
CDR3 protein: CASTRRQGYGYTF

clone size: .
J gene: TRBJ2-7
D gene: .
V gene: TRBV7-2
CDR3 protein: CASSLGRQAYEQYF

clone size: .
J gene: TRBJ2-5
D gene: .
V gene: TRBV6-5
CDR3 protein: CASSNDRLQETQYF

clone size: .
J gene: TRBJ2-7
D gene: .
V gene: TRBV29-1
CDR3 protein: CSVGKTLTYEQYF

clone size: .
J gene: TRBJ1-3
D gene: .
V gene: TRBV18
CDR3 protein: CASSPQQASGNTIYF

clone size: .
J gene: TRBJ2-1
D gene: TRBD2
V gene: TRBV9
CDR3 protein: CASSRQIAGTYNEQFF

clone size: .
J gene: TRBJ2-2
D gene: .
V gene: TRBV18
CDR3 protein: CASSPPTAITGELFF